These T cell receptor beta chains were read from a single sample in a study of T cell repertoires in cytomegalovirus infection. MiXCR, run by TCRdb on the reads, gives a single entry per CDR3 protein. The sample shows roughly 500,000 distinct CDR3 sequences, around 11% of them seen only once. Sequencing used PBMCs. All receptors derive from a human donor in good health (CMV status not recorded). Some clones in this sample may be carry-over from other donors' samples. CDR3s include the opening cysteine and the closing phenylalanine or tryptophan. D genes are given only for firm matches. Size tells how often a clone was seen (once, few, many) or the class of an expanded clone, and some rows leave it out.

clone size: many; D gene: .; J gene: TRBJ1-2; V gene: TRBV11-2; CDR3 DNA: TGTGCCAGCAGCACCCGGGACGTTACTAACTATGGCTACACCTTC; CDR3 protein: CASSTRDVTNYGYTF
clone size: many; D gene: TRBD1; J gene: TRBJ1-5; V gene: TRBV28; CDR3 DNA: TGTGCCAGCATTGAGGGGGCAAGCAATCAGCCCCAGCATTTT; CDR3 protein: CASIEGASNQPQHF
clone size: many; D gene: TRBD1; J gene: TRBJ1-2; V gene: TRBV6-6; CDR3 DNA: TGTGCCAGCAGGAGGGACAGGTTCTATGGCTACACCTTC; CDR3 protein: CASRRDRFYGYTF
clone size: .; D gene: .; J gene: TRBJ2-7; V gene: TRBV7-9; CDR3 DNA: TGTGCCAGCAGCCTTCAGGACGGTACCTCCTACGAGCAGTACTTC; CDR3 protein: CASSLQDGTSYEQYF
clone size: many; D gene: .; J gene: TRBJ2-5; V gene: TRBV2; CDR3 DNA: TGTGCCAGCAGTGTGGGGGAGATAGAGACCCAGTACTTC; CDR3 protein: CASSVGEIETQYF
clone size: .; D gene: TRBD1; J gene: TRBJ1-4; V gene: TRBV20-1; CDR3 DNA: TGCAGTGTTTCACCGGGACAGGGAGTCTCGAAACTGTTTTTT; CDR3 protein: CSVSPGQGVSKLFF
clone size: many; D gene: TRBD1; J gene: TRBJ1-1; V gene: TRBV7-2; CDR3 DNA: TGTGCCAGCAGCTTAGGACAGGGTGTGATAGCTTTCTTT; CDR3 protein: CASSLGQGVIAFF
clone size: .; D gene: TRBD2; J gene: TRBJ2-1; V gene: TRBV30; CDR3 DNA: TGTGCCTGGGGAGGGGATGAACCGGGACTAGCGCGTAACAATGAGCAGTTCTTC; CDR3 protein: CAWGGDEPGLARNNEQFF
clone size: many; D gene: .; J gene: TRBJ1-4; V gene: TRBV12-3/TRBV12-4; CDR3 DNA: TGTGCCAGCACCCTGGGGGGAGGTGAAAAACTGTTTTTT; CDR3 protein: CASTLGGGEKLFF
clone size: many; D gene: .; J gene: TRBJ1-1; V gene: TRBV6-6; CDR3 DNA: TGTGCCAGCAGCCGCCGGGACCCCAAAGGAGGCACTGAAGCTTTCTTT; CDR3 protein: CASSRRDPKGGTEAFF
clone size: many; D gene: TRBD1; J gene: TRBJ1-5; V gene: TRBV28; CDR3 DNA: TGTGCCAGCAGCACCGGACAGGGGAACGTTCAGCCCCAGCATTTT; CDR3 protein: CASSTGQGNVQPQHF
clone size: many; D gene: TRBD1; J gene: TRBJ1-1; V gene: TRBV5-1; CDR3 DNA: TGCGCCAGCAGCCGGACAGGGATGGGGACGAACACTGAAGCTTTCTTT; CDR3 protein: CASSRTGMGTNTEAFF
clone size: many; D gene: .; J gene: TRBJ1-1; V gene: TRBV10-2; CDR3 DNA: TGCGCCAGCAGTGATTCCATTTTCGGTGAGAACACTGAAGCTTTCTTT; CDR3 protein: CASSDSIFGENTEAFF
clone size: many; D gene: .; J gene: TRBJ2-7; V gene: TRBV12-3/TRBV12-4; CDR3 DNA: TGTGCCAGCAGTTTAGTGCACGAGCAGTACTTC; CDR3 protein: CASSLVHEQYF
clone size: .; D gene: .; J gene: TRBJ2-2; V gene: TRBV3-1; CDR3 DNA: TGTGCCAGCAGCCAAGATAGGGCAGGCGGTACCGGGGAGCTGTTTTTT; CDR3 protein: CASSQDRAGGTGELFF
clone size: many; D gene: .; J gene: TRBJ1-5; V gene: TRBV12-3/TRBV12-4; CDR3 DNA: TGTGCCAGCAGTTTAGTTGGGGGGGGTAATAGCAATCAGCCCCAGCATTTT; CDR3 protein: CASSLVGGGNSNQPQHF
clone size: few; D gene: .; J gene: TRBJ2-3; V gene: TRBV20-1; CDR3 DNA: TGCAGTGCTAGAGTGCCAGGGGCGATCACAGATACGCAGTATTTT; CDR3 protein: CSARVPGAITDTQYF
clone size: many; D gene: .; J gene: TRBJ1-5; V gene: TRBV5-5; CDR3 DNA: TGTGCCAGCAGCTTGGCGGGGGCCCTCAATCAGCCCCAGCATTTT; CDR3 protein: CASSLAGALNQPQHF
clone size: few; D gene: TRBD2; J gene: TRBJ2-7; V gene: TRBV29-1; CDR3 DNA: TGCAGCGTTGACGGCGCGGGAGGGAGCAACGAGCAGTACTTC; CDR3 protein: CSVDGAGGSNEQYF
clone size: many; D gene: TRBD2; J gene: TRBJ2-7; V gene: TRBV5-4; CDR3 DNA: TGTGCCAGCAGCCTAGAGGGTAGCGGGACCTACGAGCAGTACTTC; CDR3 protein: CASSLEGSGTYEQYF
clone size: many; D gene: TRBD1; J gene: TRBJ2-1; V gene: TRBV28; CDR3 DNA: TGTGCCAGCAGTGTACCGGGACAGGGACCCAATGAGCAGTTCTTC; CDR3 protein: CASSVPGQGPNEQFF
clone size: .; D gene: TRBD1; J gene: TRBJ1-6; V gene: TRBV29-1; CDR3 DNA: TGCAGCGTTCGGGACAGCGGGCGTAATTCACCCCTCCACTTT; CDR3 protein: CSVRDSGRNSPLHF
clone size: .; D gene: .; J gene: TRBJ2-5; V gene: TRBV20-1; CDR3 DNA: TGCAGTGCTAGATCGGGCGGGGCAGGGGAGACCCAGTACTTC; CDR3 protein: CSARSGGAGETQYF
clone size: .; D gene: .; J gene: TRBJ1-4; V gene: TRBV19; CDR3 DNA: TGTGCCAGTAGAACCGGGACAAGTAATGAAAAACTGTTTTTT; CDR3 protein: CASRTGTSNEKLFF
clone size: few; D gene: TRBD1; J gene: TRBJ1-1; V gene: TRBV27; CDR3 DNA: TGTGCCAGCAGTTCGGACCAGGGGGGCACTGAAGCTTTCTTT; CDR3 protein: CASSSDQGGTEAFF
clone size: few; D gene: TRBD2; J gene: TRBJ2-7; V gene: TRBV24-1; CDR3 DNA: TGTGCCACCAGTGATCCCGGGACTAGCGGCTCCTACGAGCAGTACTTC; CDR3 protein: CATSDPGTSGSYEQYF
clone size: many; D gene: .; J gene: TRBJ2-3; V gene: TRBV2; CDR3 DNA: TGTGCCAGCAGGAGAGGCAGAAGCCCCAGCACAGATACGCAGTATTTT; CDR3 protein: CASRRGRSPSTDTQYF
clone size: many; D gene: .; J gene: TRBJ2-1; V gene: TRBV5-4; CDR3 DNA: TGTGCCAGCAGCTTGGCCCTGAATTTGGGATTGGATGAGCAGTTCTTC; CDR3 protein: CASSLALNLGLDEQFF
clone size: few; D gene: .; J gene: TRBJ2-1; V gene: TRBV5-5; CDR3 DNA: TGTGCCGTACACGGGGGGCAGTCCTACAATGAGCAGTTCTTC; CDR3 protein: CAVHGGQSYNEQFF
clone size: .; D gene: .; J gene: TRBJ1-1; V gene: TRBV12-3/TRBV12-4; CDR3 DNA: TGTGCCAGCAGTCCGGGGATTCCGAACACTGAAGCTTTCTTT; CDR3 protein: CASSPGIPNTEAFF
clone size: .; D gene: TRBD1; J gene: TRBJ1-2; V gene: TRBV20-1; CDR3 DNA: TGCAGTGCTAGCATTATAGACAGGGACGGCTACACCTTC; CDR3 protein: CSASIIDRDGYTF
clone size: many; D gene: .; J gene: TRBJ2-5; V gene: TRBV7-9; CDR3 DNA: TGTGCCAGCAGCAGGCCCGATGGCCTGTACCAAGAGACCCAGTACTTC; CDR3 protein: CASSRPDGLYQETQYF
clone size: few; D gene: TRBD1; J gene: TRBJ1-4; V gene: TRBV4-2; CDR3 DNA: TGTGCCAGCAGCCAACTCAACGGGACAGCAGATGAAAAACTGTTTTTT; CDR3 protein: CASSQLNGTADEKLFF